This record concerns one T cell receptor (beta chain) sequence. The data originate from a study of shared T cell receptors in the human thymus. Libraries were prepared by immunoSEQ multiplex PCR; TCRdb keeps only in-frame clonotypes and omits some of them. This table has about 380,000 clones, roughly 94% appearing once. The germline V gene has CDR1 PRHDT and CDR2 FYEKMQ (reference sequence). This CDR3 has 15 residues. Trimming pared 1 base from V and 2 bases from J, leaving 12 bases between. The genes are TRBV13 and TRBJ2-7, with D perhaps matching TRBD1 or TRBD2 (6 bases each). The TCR originated in a human donor. The material sequenced was thymocytes. The DNA for the CDR3 is TGTGCCAGCAGCTTAGACGGCGGGACAACCTACGAGCAGTACTTC. This sequence encodes CASSLDGGTTYEQYF.